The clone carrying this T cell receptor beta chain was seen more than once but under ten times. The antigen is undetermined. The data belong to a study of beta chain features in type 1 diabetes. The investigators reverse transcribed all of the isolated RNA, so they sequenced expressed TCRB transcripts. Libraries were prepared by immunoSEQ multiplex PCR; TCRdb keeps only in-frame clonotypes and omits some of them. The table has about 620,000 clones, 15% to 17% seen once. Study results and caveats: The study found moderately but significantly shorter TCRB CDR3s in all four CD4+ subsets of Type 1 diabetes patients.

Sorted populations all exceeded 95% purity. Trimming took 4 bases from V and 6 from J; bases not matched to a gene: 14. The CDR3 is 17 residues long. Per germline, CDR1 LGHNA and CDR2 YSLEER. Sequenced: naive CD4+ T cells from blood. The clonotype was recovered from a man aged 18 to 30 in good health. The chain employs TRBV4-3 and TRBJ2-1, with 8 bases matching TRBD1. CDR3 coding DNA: TGCGCCAGCAGCCGGAAAGCAGGGGGCCAGGAATTCAATGAGCAGTTCTTC. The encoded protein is CASSRKAGGQEFNEQFF.